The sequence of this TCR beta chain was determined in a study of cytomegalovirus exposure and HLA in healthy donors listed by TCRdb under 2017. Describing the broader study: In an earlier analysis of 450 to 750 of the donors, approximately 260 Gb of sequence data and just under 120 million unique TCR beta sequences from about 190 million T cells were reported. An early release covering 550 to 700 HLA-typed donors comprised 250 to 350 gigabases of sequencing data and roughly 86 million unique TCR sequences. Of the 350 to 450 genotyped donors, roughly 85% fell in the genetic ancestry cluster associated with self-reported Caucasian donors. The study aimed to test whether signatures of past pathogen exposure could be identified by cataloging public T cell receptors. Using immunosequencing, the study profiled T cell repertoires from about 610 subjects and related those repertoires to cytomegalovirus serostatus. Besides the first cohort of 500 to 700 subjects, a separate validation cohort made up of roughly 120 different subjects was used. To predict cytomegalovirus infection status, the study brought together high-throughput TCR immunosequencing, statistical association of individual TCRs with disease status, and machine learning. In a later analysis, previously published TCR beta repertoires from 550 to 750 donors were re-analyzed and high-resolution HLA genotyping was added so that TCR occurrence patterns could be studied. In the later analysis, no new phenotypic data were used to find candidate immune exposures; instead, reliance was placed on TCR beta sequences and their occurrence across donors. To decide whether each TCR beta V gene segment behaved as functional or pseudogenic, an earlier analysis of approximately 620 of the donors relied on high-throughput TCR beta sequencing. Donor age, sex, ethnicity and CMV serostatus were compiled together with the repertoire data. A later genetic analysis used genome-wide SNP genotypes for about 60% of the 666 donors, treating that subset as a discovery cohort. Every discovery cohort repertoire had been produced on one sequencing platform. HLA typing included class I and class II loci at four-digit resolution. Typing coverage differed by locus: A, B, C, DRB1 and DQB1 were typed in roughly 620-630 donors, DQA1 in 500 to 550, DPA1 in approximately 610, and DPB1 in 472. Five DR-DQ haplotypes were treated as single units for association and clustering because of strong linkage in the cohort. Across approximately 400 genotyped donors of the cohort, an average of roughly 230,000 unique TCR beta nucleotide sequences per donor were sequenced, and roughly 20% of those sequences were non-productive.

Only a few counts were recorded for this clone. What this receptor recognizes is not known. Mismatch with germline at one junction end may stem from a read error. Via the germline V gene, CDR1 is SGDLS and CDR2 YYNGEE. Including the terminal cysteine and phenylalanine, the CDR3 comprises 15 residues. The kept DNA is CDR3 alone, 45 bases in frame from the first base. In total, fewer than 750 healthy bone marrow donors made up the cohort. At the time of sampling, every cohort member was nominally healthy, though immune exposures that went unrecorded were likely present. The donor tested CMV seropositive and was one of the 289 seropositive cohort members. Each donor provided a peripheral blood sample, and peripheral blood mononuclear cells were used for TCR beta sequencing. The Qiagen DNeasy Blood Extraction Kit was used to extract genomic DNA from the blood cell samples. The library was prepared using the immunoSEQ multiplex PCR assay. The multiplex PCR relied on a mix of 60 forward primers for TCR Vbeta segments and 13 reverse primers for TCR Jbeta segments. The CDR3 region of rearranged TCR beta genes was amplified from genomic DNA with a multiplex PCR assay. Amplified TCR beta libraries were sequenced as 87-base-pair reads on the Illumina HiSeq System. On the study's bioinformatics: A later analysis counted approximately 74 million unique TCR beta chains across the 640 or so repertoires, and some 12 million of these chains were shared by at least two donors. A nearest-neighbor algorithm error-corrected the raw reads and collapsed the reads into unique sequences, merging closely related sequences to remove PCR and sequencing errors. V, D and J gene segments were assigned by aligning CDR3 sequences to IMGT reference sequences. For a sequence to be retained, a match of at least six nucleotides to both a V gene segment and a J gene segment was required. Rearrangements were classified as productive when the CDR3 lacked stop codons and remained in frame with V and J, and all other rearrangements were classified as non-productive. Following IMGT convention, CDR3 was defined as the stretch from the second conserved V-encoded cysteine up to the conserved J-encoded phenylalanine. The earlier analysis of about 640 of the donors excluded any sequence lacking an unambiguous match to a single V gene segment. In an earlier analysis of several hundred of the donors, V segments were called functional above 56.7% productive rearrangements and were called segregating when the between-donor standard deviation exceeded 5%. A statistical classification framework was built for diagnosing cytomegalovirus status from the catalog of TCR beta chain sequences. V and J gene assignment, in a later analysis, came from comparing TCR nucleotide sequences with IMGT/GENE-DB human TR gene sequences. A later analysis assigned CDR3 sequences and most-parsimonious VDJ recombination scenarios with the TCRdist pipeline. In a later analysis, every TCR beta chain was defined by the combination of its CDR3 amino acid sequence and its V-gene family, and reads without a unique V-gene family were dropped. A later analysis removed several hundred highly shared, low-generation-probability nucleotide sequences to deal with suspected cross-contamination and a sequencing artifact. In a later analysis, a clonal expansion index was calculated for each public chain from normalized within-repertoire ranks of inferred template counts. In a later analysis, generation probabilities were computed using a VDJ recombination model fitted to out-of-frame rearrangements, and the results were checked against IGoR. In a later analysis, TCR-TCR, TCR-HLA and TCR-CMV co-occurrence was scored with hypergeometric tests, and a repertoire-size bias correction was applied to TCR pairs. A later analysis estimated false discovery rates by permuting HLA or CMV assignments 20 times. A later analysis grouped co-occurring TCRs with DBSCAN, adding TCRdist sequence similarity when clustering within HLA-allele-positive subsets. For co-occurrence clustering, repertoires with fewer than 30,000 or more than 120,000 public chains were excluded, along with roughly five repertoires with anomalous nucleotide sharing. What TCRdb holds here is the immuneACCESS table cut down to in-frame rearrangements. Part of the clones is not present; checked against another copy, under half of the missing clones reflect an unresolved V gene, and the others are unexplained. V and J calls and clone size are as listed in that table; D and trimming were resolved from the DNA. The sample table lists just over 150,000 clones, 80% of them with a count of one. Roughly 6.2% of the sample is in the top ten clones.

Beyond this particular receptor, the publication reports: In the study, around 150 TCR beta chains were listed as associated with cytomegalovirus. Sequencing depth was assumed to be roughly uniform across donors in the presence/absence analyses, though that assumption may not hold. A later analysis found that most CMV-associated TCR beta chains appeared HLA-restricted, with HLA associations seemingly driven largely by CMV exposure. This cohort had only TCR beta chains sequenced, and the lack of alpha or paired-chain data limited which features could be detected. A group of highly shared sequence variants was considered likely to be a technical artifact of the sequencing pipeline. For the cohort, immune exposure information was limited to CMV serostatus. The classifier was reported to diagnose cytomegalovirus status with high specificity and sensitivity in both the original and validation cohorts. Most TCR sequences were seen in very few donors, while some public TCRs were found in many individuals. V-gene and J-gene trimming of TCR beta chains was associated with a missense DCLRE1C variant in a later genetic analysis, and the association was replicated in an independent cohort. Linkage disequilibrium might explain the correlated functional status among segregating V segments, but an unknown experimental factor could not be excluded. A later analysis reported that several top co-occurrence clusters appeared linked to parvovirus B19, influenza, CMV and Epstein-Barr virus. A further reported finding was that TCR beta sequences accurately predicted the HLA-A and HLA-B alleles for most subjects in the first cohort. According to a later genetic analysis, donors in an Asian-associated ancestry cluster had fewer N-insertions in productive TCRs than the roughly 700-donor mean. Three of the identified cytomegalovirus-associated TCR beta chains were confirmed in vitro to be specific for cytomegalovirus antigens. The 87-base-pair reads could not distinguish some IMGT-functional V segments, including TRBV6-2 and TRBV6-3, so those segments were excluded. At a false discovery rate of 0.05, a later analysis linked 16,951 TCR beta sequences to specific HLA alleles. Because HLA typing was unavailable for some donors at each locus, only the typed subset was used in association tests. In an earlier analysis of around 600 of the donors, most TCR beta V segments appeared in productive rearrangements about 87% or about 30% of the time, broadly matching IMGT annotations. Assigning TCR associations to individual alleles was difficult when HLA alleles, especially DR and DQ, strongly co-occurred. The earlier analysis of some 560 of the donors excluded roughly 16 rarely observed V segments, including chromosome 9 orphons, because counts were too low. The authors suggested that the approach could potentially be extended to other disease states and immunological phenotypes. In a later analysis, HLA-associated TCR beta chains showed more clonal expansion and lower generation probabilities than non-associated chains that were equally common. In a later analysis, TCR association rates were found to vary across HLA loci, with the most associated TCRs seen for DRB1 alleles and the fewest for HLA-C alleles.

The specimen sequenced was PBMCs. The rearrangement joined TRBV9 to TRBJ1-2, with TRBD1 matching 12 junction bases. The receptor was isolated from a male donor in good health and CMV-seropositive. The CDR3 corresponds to CASSLTPSGQGASSF. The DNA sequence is TGTGCCAGCAGCCTCACCCCCTCGGGACAGGGGGCCTCCAGCTTC. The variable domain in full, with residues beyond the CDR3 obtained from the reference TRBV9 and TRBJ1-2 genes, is DSGVTQTPKHLITATGQRVTLRCSPRSGDLSVYWYQQSLDQGLQFLIQYYNGEERAKGNILERFSAQQFPDLHSELNLSSLELGDSALYFCASSLTPSGQGASSFGSGTRLTVV.